A selection of T cell receptor beta chains follows, all from one sample in a study of neoadjuvant anti-PD-1 for oral cavity cancer. Sequencing was performed with immunoSEQ multiplex PCR; in TCRdb, only in-frame clones are kept and a portion is missing. The sample includes about 24,000 clones, approximately 27% of them seen just once. The sequenced sample was tumor tissue, obtained after nivolumab (anti-PD-1) treatment. Every receptor here comes from a person aged 35-79 years with oral cavity squamous cell carcinoma. Each CDR3 is given with its conserved first and last residue. A D gene is named only where the DNA matches it firmly. The size field is filled for only some rows; it gives once, few, many or a size class.

D	J	size	V	CDR3	DNA
TRBD1	TRBJ2-2	few	TRBV5-1	CASSFTGGETGELFF	TGCGCCAGCAGCTTTACAGGGGGAGAGACCGGGGAGCTGTTTTTT
TRBD1	TRBJ2-7	NA	TRBV30	CAWRTGTVTYEQYF	TGTGCCTGGAGGACCGGGACAGTCACCTACGAGCAGTACTTC
TRBD1	TRBJ2-1	NA	TRBV7-9	CASSDRGRAGNEQFF	TGTGCCAGCAGCGACAGGGGTCGGGCAGGCAATGAGCAGTTCTTC
NA	TRBJ2-1	once	TRBV27	CATFNLRGWGEQFF	TGTGCCACCTTCAACCTACGGGGCTGGGGTGAGCAGTTCTTC
NA	TRBJ2-2	NA	TRBV7-9	CASSPTRDTGELFF	TGTGCCAGCAGCCCGACCAGGGATACCGGGGAGCTGTTTTTT
NA	TRBJ1-2	few	TRBV9	CASSTTGTLFGYTF	TGTGCCAGCAGCACGACCGGGACTTTGTTTGGCTACACCTTC
NA	TRBJ1-4	few	TRBV29-1	CSVVGHKEEKLFF	TGCAGCGTCGTAGGCCACAAGGAGGAAAAACTGTTTTTT
TRBD2	TRBJ2-1	many	TRBV6-1	CASSTLAGGSNEQFF	TGTGCCAGCAGTACTCTAGCGGGGGGGAGCAATGAGCAGTTCTTC
NA	TRBJ1-1	NA	TRBV11-2	CASSPPEGVSEAFF	TGTGCCAGCAGTCCTCCCGAGGGTGTGTCTGAAGCTTTCTTT
NA	TRBJ1-1	few	TRBV7-6	CASSASGTKDSEAFF	TGTGCCAGCAGCGCCTCCGGGACAAAAGACTCTGAAGCTTTCTTT
TRBD1	TRBJ1-2	NA	TRBV30	CAWSRRQGSVGYTF	TGTGCCTGGAGCCGAAGACAGGGTTCCGTGGGCTACACCTTC
NA	TRBJ2-5	NA	TRBV5-4	CASSSQETQYF	TGTGCCAGCAGCTCCCAAGAGACCCAGTACTTC
TRBD1	TRBJ2-2	NA	TRBV6-5	CASSSRDRNTGELFF	TGTGCCAGCAGTTCCCGGGACAGGAACACCGGGGAGCTGTTTTTT
NA	TRBJ2-2	NA	TRBV5-4	CASSLGSGELFF	TGTGCCAGCAGCTTGGGCTCTGGGGAGCTGTTTTTT
TRBD1	TRBJ2-1	few	TRBV27	CASSLPGTGYNEQFF	TGTGCCAGCAGCCTACCCGGGACAGGTTACAATGAGCAGTTCTTC
TRBD2	TRBJ2-5	few	TRBV5-5	CASSKAGTMHRETQYF	TGTGCCAGCAGCAAGGCCGGGACTATGCACCGAGAGACCCAGTACTTC
NA	TRBJ1-5	NA	TRBV18	CASSPNQGSNQPQHF	TGTGCCAGCTCACCAAATCAGGGCTCGAATCAGCCCCAGCATTTT
NA	TRBJ2-2	many	TRBV9	CASSPRNTGELFF	TGTGCCAGCAGCCCGAGAAACACCGGGGAGCTGTTTTTT
TRBD1	TRBJ2-6	NA	TRBV4-1	CASSRTRTGEFSGANVLTF	TGCGCCAGCAGTCGCACTCGGACAGGGGAATTCTCTGGGGCCAACGTCCTGACTTTC
NA	TRBJ2-5	NA	TRBV15	CATSRGEEVETQYF	TGTGCCACCAGCCGAGGGGAGGAGGTAGAGACCCAGTACTTC
NA	TRBJ1-5	NA	TRBV25-1	CASSAGDQPQHF	TGTGCCAGCAGTGCTGGAGACCAGCCCCAGCATTTT
NA	TRBJ2-1	NA	TRBV7-9	CASSPLWGRDAYNEQFF	TGTGCCAGCAGCCCCCTGTGGGGAAGGGACGCATACAATGAGCAGTTCTTC
NA	TRBJ1-5	few	TRBV25-1	CASSDGSLNQPQHF	TGTGCCAGCAGTGACGGAAGTCTAAATCAGCCCCAGCATTTT
NA	TRBJ1-1	NA	TRBV7-9	CASSLAQADEAFF	TGTGCCAGCAGCTTAGCGCAGGCGGATGAAGCTTTCTTT
TRBD1	TRBJ1-2	few	TRBV19	CASNRGSGYTF	TGTGCCAGTAACAGGGGTTCCGGCTACACCTTC
NA	TRBJ1-5	NA	TRBV25-1	CASSEPEPSSPQHF	TGTGCCAGCAGTGAACCGGAGCCCTCATCGCCCCAGCATTTT
NA	TRBJ1-3	NA	TRBV5-4	CASSLGGTSGNTIYF	TGTGCCAGCAGCTTGGGGGGGACCTCTGGAAACACCATATATTTT
TRBD1	TRBJ2-7	NA	TRBV5-4	CASNTGTGDYEQYF	TGTGCCAGCAACACCGGGACAGGAGACTACGAGCAGTACTTC
NA	TRBJ2-7	NA	TRBV30	CAWSGGYEQYF	TGTGCCTGGAGTGGGGGCTACGAGCAGTACTTC
NA	TRBJ1-5	NA	TRBV4-2	CASSQDSDQPQHF	TGTGCCAGCAGCCAAGATTCGGATCAGCCCCAGCATTTT
TRBD2	TRBJ2-3	many	TRBV5-1	CASSLWKAGDSDTQYF	TGCGCCAGCAGCTTGTGGAAAGCGGGAGACTCAGATACGCAGTATTTT
NA	TRBJ2-5	few	TRBV27	CASSGLSGGHQETQYF	TGTGCCAGCAGTGGGCTTTCGGGGGGCCACCAAGAGACCCAGTACTTC
TRBD1	TRBJ1-5	NA	TRBV18	CASSQGGTGLLKPQHF	TGTGCCAGCTCACAAGGCGGGACAGGGCTATTGAAGCCCCAGCATTTT
NA	TRBJ2-7	few	TRBV6-1	CASSEPGPPYEQYF	TGTGCCAGCAGTGAGCCGGGTCCGCCCTACGAGCAGTACTTC
NA	TRBJ1-5	NA	TRBV7-2	CASSIQGLRNQPQHF	TGTGCCAGCAGCATACAGGGTTTACGCAATCAGCCCCAGCATTTT
NA	TRBJ2-5	NA	TRBV14	CASSQGLGETQYF	TGTGCCAGCAGCCAGGGGTTAGGAGAGACCCAGTACTTC
NA	TRBJ2-3	few	TRBV6-1	CASSEGLTDTQYF	TGTGCCAGCAGTGAAGGCCTCACAGATACGCAGTATTTT
NA	TRBJ1-5	few	TRBV19	CASKPIYNSNQPQHF	TGTGCCAGCAAACCAATATACAACAGCAATCAGCCCCAGCATTTT
NA	TRBJ1-5	NA	TRBV15	CATSTTDSNQPQHF	TGTGCCACCAGCACCACGGATAGCAATCAGCCCCAGCATTTT
TRBD1	TRBJ1-1	NA	TRBV7-8	CASSFGDSFYTEAFF	TGTGCCAGCAGCTTCGGGGACAGCTTTTACACTGAAGCTTTCTTT
NA	TRBJ1-2	NA	TRBV7-3	CASSRGGIYGYTF	TGTGCCAGCAGCCGTGGGGGGATCTATGGCTACACCTTC
NA	TRBJ1-2	NA	TRBV19	CASRRDTANYGYTF	TGTGCCAGTAGACGGGACACTGCTAACTATGGCTACACCTTC
TRBD1	TRBJ1-1	few	TRBV7-3	CASSLRAGTGRLNTEAFF	TGTGCCAGCAGCCTAAGGGCTGGGACAGGTCGATTGAACACTGAAGCTTTCTTT
NA	TRBJ1-2	few	TRBV6-5	CASKANYGYTF	TGTGCCAGCAAAGCTAACTATGGCTACACCTTC